This entry lists 30 T cell receptor beta chains sequenced from one sample in a study of response to subunit inactivated influenza vaccine. MiXCR was run by TCRdb on the RT-PCR reads, yielding one entry per CDR3 protein. Of hundreds of thousands of distinct CDR3 sequences in the sample, about 15% were seen once. The source was PBMCs from blood, collected less than 15 days before vaccination. These receptors were obtained from a man in his fifties who received an inactivated influenza vaccine.

The chain combines TRBV28 with TRBJ2-3; D is unresolved. Germline V CDR1 and CDR2: MDHEN, SYDVKM. Trimming took off 1 base at V and 2 bases at J, with 13 bases between the two ends. The CDR3 consists of 16 residues. The CDR3 coding sequence is TGTGCCAGCAGTTTATTGGGCATGGGAAACACAGATACGCAGTATTTT. Translation gives CASSLLGMGNTDTQYF.

Ten or more counts support this clonotype. The chain uses TRBV4-2 and TRBJ1-2; 8 nucleotides agree with TRBD1. This CDR3 has 15 residues. V lost 1 base to trimming and J lost 3 bases; unmatched junction nucleotides: 4. The germline gives CDR1 LGHNA, CDR2 YNFKEQ. In DNA, the CDR3 is TGTGCCAGCAGCCAAGTGACAGGGGCGGACTATGGCTACACCTTC. This codes for CASSQVTGADYGYTF.

In its sample, this clonotype was seen once. V and J are TRBV20-1 and TRBJ2-3, with TRBD1 matching 8 bases. The CDR3 loop spans 15 amino acids. The ends lost 3 bases at V and 2 bases at J; junction bases unmatched: 7. Looked up from germline, CDR1 is DFQATT and CDR2 is SNEGSKA (reference sequence). CDR3: CSARISRGPTDTQYF. In DNA form, the CDR3 reads TGCAGTGCTAGGATCAGCAGGGGGCCCACAGATACGCAGTATTTT.

The chain carries TRBV5-1 and TRBJ1-1, with D unresolved. The V gene lost 0 bases and the J gene lost 8 bases, with 8 bases spanning the gap. In germline, CDR1 is SGHRS, CDR2 YFSETQ. The CDR3 is 12 amino acids. The CDR3 sequence: CASSLAQDEAFF. As DNA, the CDR3 is TGCGCCAGCAGCTTGGCCCAGGACGAAGCTTTCTTT. The whole variable domain, filled in from reference TRBV5-1 and TRBJ1-1, reads KAGVTQTPRYLIKTRGQQVTLSCSPISGHRSVSWYQQTPGQGLQFLFEYFSETQRNKGNFPGRFSGRQFSNSRSEMNVSTLELGDSALYLCASSLAQDEAFFGQGTRLTVV.

The rearrangement links TRBV4-3 to TRBJ2-3; no definite D call. The germline CDR1 and CDR2 sequences are LGHNA and YSLEER. This CDR3 spans 13 amino acids. Trimming shortened V by 1 base and J by 6 bases, and 8 bases separated the two germline ends. CDR3 sequence (DNA): TGCGCCAGCAGCCAAGTCCCAATGGATACGCAGTATTTT. Translation gives CASSQVPMDTQYF.

This clonotype was counted only a few times. V gene TRBV5-1 combines with J gene TRBJ2-3; D ambiguous. The CDR3 totals 17 residues. V lost 4 bases and J 0 bases, leaving 18 bases between the germline ends. CDR1 is SGHRS and CDR2 is YFSETQ in the germline V gene. CDR3 bases: TGCGCCAGCAGCCCTGGTTGGTCCCGAGCTAGCACAGATACGCAGTATTTT. Amino acid sequence: CASSPGWSRASTDTQYF.

J is TRBJ1-1 and V is TRBV5-1; tentative D call: TRBD1 (6 bases). CDR3 length: 14 amino acids. Germline V gene lookup returns CDR1 SGHRS and CDR2 YFSETQ. V shed 4 bases and J shed 1 base, with 11 bases lying between them. CDR3 DNA: TGCGCCAGCAGCGTTTTACAGGGGAACACTGAAGCTTTCTTT. It encodes CASSVLQGNTEAFF.

This clonotype was seen repeatedly, ten times or more. This sequence joins TRBV3-1 and TRBJ1-1, with D possibly matching TRBD1 (6 bases). Germline CDR1 reads LGHDT; CDR2 reads YNNKEL (reference sequence). V lost 10 bases and J lost 2, with 14 bases in between. The CDR3 length is 13 residues. Here the CDR3 DNA reads TGTGCCACAGGAGGGGGGCTCAACACTGAAGCTTTCTTT. It is translated as CATGGGLNTEAFF.

The chain uses TRBV6-1 and TRBJ1-2; 10 nucleotides agree with TRBD1. The CDR3 covers 17 residues. Germline trimming cut 5 bases from V and 0 bases from J; bases unmatched to any gene: 9. Germline V gene sequence: CDR1 MNHNS, CDR2 SASEGT. The CDR3 region is CASSPGGQGKTNYGYTF. In nucleotides, the CDR3 is TGTGCCAGCAGTCCCGGGGGACAGGGGAAAACTAACTATGGCTACACCTTC.

This clonotype was counted only a few times. The rearrangement joins TRBV10-3 to TRBJ2-2, with 12 positions matching TRBD2. The CDR3 runs 17 residues. V lost 6 bases to trimming and J lost 4 bases; unmatched junction nucleotides: 9. Per the germline V gene, CDR1 is ENHRY and CDR2 is SYGVKD. In DNA, the CDR3 is TGTGCCATCAGCCGACTAGCGGGGGTCGCGGGCACCGGGGAGCTGTTTTTT. As protein: CAISRLAGVAGTGELFF.

This clonotype occurred a few times. The chain is built from TRBV29-1 and TRBJ2-5; TRBD1 might be the D (7 bases). The V end was cut by 7 bases, the J end by 2 bases, with 14 bases between. CDR1 is SQVTM, CDR2 ANQGSEA, per germline. This CDR3 has 13 residues. Here the CDR3 DNA reads TGCAGCGCAGCCGGGGGACAGCAAGAGACCCAGTACTTC. Translating it yields CSAAGGQQETQYF.

This clonotype turned up a few times. The rearrangement uses TRBV6-2 or TRBV6-3 and TRBJ2-7; TRBD2 might be the D (5 bases). The CDR3 extends over 14 amino acids. The V gene's germline CDR1 is MNHEY and CDR2 SVGEGT. The V end was cut by 6 bases, the J end by 0 bases, with 12 bases between. As DNA, the CDR3 is TGTGCCAGCAGGGGTCGGGAACACTCCTACGAGCAGTACTTC. This gives the protein CASRGREHSYEQYF.

Only a few counts were recorded for this clonotype. V and J are TRBV19 and TRBJ2-7; 8 bases match TRBD1. CDR1 is LNHDA, CDR2 SQIVND, per germline (reference sequence). The junction had 6 bases not matched to a gene; V was cut back by 6 bases and J by 2 bases. This CDR3 has 14 amino acids. Here the CDR3 reads CASSTQGGTYEQYF. The CDR3 nucleotides are TGTGCCAGTAGCACACAGGGGGGCACCTACGAGCAGTACTTC.

This chain links TRBV29-1 with TRBJ1-1; perhaps TRBD1 as D (5 bases). V gave up 6 bases and J gave up 6 bases, with 11 bases separating them. Germline V gene data show CDR1 as SQVTM and CDR2 as ANQGSEA. The CDR3 covers 11 residues. The CDR3 DNA sequence: TGCAGCGTGCAGGGAGTGGCTGAAGCTTTCTTT. It is translated as CSVQGVAEAFF.

This clonotype was seen only a few times. The chain joins TRBV6-5 to TRBJ2-2; D remains ambiguous. This CDR3 region has 17 residues. Germline V lookup: CDR1 MNHEY, CDR2 SVGAGI. V gave up 0 bases and J gave up 5 bases, with 16 bases separating them. CDR3 DNA sequence: TGTGCCAGCAGTTACTCAGGTGGCAGTTTAACTACCGGGGAGCTGTTTTTT. Protein product: CASSYSGGSLTTGELFF.

This clonotype was counted a few times. The chain employs TRBV6-1 and TRBJ1-1, with D perhaps matching TRBD1 (5 bases). Germline V gene data show CDR1 as MNHNS and CDR2 as SASEGT. The ends were cut back, 3 bases at V and 7 bases at J, with 18 bases in the middle. CDR3 length equals 15 residues. CDR3: CASSDLAAIRVEAFF. The CDR3 nucleotides are TGTGCCAGCAGTGATTTGGCGGCGATCAGGGTTGAAGCTTTCTTT.

The rearrangement uses TRBV11-1 and TRBJ2-1; weak D call: TRBD1 (5 bases). The CDR3 consists of 15 residues. Per the germline V gene, CDR1 is SGHAT and CDR2 is FQDESV (reference sequence). V was shortened by 1 base and J by 9 bases, with 16 bases between the two germline ends. This chain's CDR3 is CASSLGTPSLVEQFF. The CDR3 region has the DNA TGTGCCAGCAGCTTAGGGACACCGTCCCTGGTTGAGCAGTTCTTC. The variable domain in full, completed from reference TRBV11-1 and TRBJ2-1, reads EAEVAQSPRYKITEKSQAVAFWCDPISGHATLYWYRQILGQGPELLVQFQDESVVDDSQLPKDRFSAERLKGVDSTLKIQPAELGDSAMYLCASSLGTPSLVEQFFGPGTRLTVL.

There are a few counts of this clonotype. The chain joins TRBV6-1 to TRBJ2-7, with D hard to call. The CDR3 is 13 residues long. V was pared by 6 bases and J by 3 bases, with 12 bases between. Germline V CDR1 and CDR2: MNHNS, SASEGT. The CDR3 nucleotides are TGTGCCAGCAGCACCCGGGCCTACTACGAGCAGTACTTC. Encoded protein: CASSTRAYYEQYF.

The chain recombines TRBV5-1 with TRBJ2-5, with TRBD2 matching over 14 bases. CDR1 is SGHRS and CDR2 is YFSETQ in the germline V gene. V trimming: 4 bases; J trimming: 5 bases; junction bases outside the gene matches: 7. This CDR3 has 16 residues. The CDR3 nucleotides read TGCGCCAGCAGCAGAAGACTAGCGGGGGGGCTCGAGACCCAGTACTTC. It specifies CASSRRLAGGLETQYF.

This clonotype turned up a few times. The chain carries TRBV20-1 and TRBJ2-1; 10 bases are a match to TRBD2. V lost 2 bases, J lost 0 bases, and 16 bases stayed unmatched. This CDR3 has 20 amino acids. Germline values: CDR1 DFQATT, CDR2 SNEGSKA (reference sequence). The CDR3 spells CSARPNNLTSGARSYNEQFF. DNA for the CDR3: TGCAGTGCTAGACCTAATAATCTTACTAGCGGGGCCCGCTCCTACAATGAGCAGTTCTTC.

This chain's CDR3 is CASSLGDSYSNQPQHF. CDR3 nucleotides: TGTGCCAGCAGTTTAGGGGACAGTTATAGCAATCAGCCCCAGCATTTT. The V gene is TRBV12-3 or TRBV12-4, the J gene TRBJ1-5; 7 bases agree with TRBD1. The trim removed 1 base at V and 0 bases at J, leaving 3 bases unmatched. The length of the CDR3 is 16 residues.

The V gene is TRBV6-2 or TRBV6-3, the J gene TRBJ2-7; tentative D call: TRBD1 (5 bases). Germline CDR1 reads MNHEY; CDR2 reads SVGEGT. The V end lost 2 bases, the J end lost 3 bases, and 20 bases lay between the germline ends. This CDR3 region has 17 residues. Here the CDR3 DNA reads TGTGCCAGCAGTTACCTTCAGGGCCACTCTCATCGCTACGAGCAGTACTTC. This encodes CASSYLQGHSHRYEQYF.

This clonotype appeared a few times. The rearrangement joins TRBV2 to TRBJ2-1, with a weak D call TRBD1 (5 bases). V lost 4 bases and J 7 bases, leaving 23 bases between the germline ends. This CDR3 spans 17 amino acids. Per the germline V gene, CDR1 is SNHLY and CDR2 is FYNNEI. The CDR3 nucleotides read TGTGCCAGCAGTGTAATGGCGGCATTTGGGGCCGGGAATGAGCAGTTCTTC. Translated, it gives CASSVMAAFGAGNEQFF.

The CDR3 spells CSARDSRQGNEKLFF. The CDR3 DNA reads as TGCAGTGCTAGAGATTCGAGACAGGGTAATGAAAAACTGTTTTTT. The chain joins TRBV20-1 to TRBJ1-4, with 7 positions matching TRBD1. J gave up 4 bases and V 0 bases, and 5 bases lay outside the gene matches. This CDR3 has 15 amino acids. From germline, CDR1 is DFQATT and CDR2 SNEGSKA (reference sequence).

The genes are TRBV20-1 and TRBJ2-7; a weak D match, TRBD1 (5 bases). V dropped 6 bases and J dropped 0 bases, with 15 bases sitting between them. Germline values: CDR1 DFQATT, CDR2 SNEGSKA (reference sequence). The length of the CDR3 is 14 residues. The chain's CDR3 is CSAKDTSSSYEQYF. In DNA form, the CDR3 reads TGCAGTGCCAAGGACACCTCAAGCTCCTACGAGCAGTACTTC.

In this sample, this clonotype turned up a few times. The rearrangement uses TRBV27 and TRBJ2-1; tentative D call: TRBD1 (6 bases). Per germline, CDR1 MNHEY and CDR2 SMNVEV (reference sequence). The CDR3 length is 17 residues. The ends were cut back, 3 bases at V and 0 bases at J, with 15 bases in the middle. CDR3 loop: CASSFFRGQSSYNEQFF. CDR3 nucleotides: TGTGCCAGCAGTTTTTTCAGGGGACAAAGCTCCTACAATGAGCAGTTCTTC.

The V gene is TRBV6-1, the J gene TRBJ2-7; 11 positions match TRBD1. J gave up 7 bases and V 8 bases, and 10 bases lay outside the gene matches. Looked up from germline, CDR1 is MNHNS and CDR2 is SASEGT. There are 14 residues in the CDR3. CDR3 region: CASRRTGGYWEQYF. CDR3 nucleotide sequence: TGTGCCAGCCGACGGACAGGGGGCTACTGGGAGCAGTACTTC.

This chain uses TRBV4-2 with TRBJ2-7; D may correspond to TRBD1 or TRBD2 (6 bases each). CDR1 LGHNA and CDR2 YNFKEQ come from the germline V gene. V was shortened by 5 bases and J by 2 bases, with 16 bases between the two germline ends. The CDR3 is made up of 15 amino acids. The CDR3 DNA follows: TGTGCCAGCAGCAAAAACGGGGGCGGTGCCTACGAGCAGTACTTC. Encoded protein: CASSKNGGGAYEQYF.

The J gene is TRBJ2-1, the V gene TRBV20-1; no reliable D call. Trimming cost V 5 bases and J 8 bases, with 16 bases left between them. The CDR3 has 13 residues. The germline V gene encodes CDR1 DFQATT and CDR2 SNEGSKA (reference sequence). The CDR3 protein is CSARARASYEQFF. CDR3 bases: TGCAGTGCTCGGGCTAGGGCTTCCTATGAGCAGTTCTTC.

There are a few counts of this clonotype. The chain links TRBV2 to TRBJ1-1; D ambiguous. Germline CDR1 reads SNHLY; CDR2 reads FYNNEI. The CDR3 contains 14 residues. The ends were cut back, 4 bases at V and 6 bases at J, with 15 bases in the middle. CDR3 bases: TGTGCCAGCAGTGTGTCACCTAGGGTCCCTGAAGCTTTCTTT. This translates into CASSVSPRVPEAFF.